Listed below are T cell receptor beta chains from one sample, sequenced in a study of beta chain features in type 1 diabetes. Clones were sequenced by immunoSEQ multiplex PCR, and TCRdb holds only the in-frame ones, with some missing. The table records about 270,000 clones, around 14% of them present only once. Material for sequencing was naive CD4+ T cells from blood. The receptors shown here come from a woman aged 35 to 49 in good health. The CDR3 runs from the conserved cysteine through the conserved F or W.

v_call	j_call	cdr3_aa
TRBV18	TRBJ2-2	CASSEGARTGELFF
TRBV7-8	TRBJ1-5	CASSLYSGNQPQHF
TRBV29-1	TRBJ2-1	CSVEDPGEQFF
TRBV11-2	TRBJ2-1	CASSLGFSYNEQFF
TRBV18	TRBJ1-3	CASSEDRTSSGNTIYF
TRBV6-5	TRBJ1-1	CASSSVGTEAFF
TRBV7-9	.	CASSFPGDEQYF
TRBV9	TRBJ2-7	CASSPQASGVYEQYF
TRBV19	TRBJ2-3	CASRPRGGSTDTQYF
TRBV2	TRBJ1-6	CASRKQGVRNSPLHF
TRBV9	TRBJ2-3	CASSVQGIGTDTQYF
TRBV4-3	TRBJ1-3	CASSQEFQGGNTIYF
TRBV7-2	TRBJ2-2	CASSLGVRGIDTGELFF
TRBV19	TRBJ1-1	CATENVPGNTEAFF
TRBV11-2	TRBJ1-3	CASSLRGLTSGNTIYF
TRBV2	TRBJ2-2	CASRKTGGRNTGELFF
TRBV21-1	TRBJ2-7	CASSNREGPYEQYF
TRBV10-3	TRBJ1-5	CAISASVGANQPQHF
TRBV9	TRBJ2-3	CASSAGEAGEPTDFDTQYF
TRBV29-1	TRBJ2-5	CSVEDWSGLETQYF
TRBV7-9	TRBJ2-1	CASSPRGTGGNEQFF
TRBV6-5	TRBJ1-1	CASSYRGRGTEAFF
TRBV7-9	TRBJ1-4	CASSRSTGDVKLFF
TRBV5-1	TRBJ2-5	CASSQGRGTQYF
TRBV6-1	TRBJ2-2	CASRETLIAGGAGELFF
TRBV19	TRBJ1-2	CASSTRAYGYTF
TRBV18	TRBJ1-5	CASSPDTGTQPQHF
TRBV5-1	TRBJ2-7	CASSLLATGLEQYF
TRBV5-1	TRBJ1-1	CASSLVRGVTEAFF
TRBV5-1	TRBJ2-3	CASTERPASTDTQYF
TRBV7-2	TRBJ2-3	CASSLVGLATDTQYF
TRBV4-1	TRBJ2-1	CASSQEAGTYNEQFF
TRBV14	TRBJ2-3	CASTPAGLAGGTQYF
TRBV6-6	TRBJ2-3	CASSSGLPDTQYF
TRBV6-1	TRBJ1-4	CASSEITGSGKLFF
TRBV5-1	TRBJ2-2	CASRTGAGGWNTGELFF
TRBV4-3	TRBJ2-7	CASSQEAGAYEQYF
TRBV6-5	TRBJ2-1	CASSYDSYNEQFF
TRBV12-5	TRBJ1-2	CASGLVPTGGYTF
TRBV11-2	TRBJ2-3	CASNLGQGATDTQYF
TRBV7-2	TRBJ2-3	CASSLRGTSGGIRTDTQYF
TRBV2	TRBJ1-5	CASTGSLGNQPQHF
TRBV27	TRBJ1-4	CASSFLQGEANEKLFF
TRBV7-9	TRBJ1-3	CASSDTGEGNTIYF
TRBV11-3	TRBJ2-5	CASSPQGETQYF
TRBV27	TRBJ1-3	CASKGESSGNTIYF